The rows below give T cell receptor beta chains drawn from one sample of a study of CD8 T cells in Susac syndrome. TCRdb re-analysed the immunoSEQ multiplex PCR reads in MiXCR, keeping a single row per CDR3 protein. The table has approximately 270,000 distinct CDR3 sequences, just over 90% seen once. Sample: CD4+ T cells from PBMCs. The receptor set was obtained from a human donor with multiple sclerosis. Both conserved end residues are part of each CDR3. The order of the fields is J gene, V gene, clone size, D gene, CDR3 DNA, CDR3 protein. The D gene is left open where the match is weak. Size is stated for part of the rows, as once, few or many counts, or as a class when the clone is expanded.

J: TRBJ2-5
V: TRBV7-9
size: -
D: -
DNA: TGTGCCAGCAGCTCAATGGAGACCCAGTACTTC
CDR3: CASSSMETQYF

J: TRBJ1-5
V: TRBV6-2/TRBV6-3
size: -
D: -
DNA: TGTGCCAGCAGTTACTCGATATCCGGACGTCAGCCCCAGCATTTT
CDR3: CASSYSISGRQPQHF

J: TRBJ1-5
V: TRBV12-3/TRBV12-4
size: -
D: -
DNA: TGTGCCAGCAGTCGCGGACGCCCCTCGCCCCAGCATTTT
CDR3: CASSRGRPSPQHF

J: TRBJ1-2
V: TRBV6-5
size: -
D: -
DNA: TGTGCCAGCAGCCGACAGAACTATGGCTACACCTTC
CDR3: CASSRQNYGYTF

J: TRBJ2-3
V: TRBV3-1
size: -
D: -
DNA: TGTGCCAGCGGACCCCGGGGCACAGATACGCAGTATTTT
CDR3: CASGPRGTDTQYF

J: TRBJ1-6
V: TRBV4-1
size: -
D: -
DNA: TGCGCCAGCAGCCAAGATCAGTATTCACCCCTCCACTTT
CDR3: CASSQDQYSPLHF

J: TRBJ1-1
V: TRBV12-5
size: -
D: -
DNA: TGTGCTAGTGGTTTCCAGGGACCTGAAGCTTTCTTT
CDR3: CASGFQGPEAFF

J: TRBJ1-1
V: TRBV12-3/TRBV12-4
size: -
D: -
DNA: TGTGCCAGCAGTTTTCGGGTCTCACAGCCCGTCCCTTTCTTT
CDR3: CASSFRVSQPVPFF

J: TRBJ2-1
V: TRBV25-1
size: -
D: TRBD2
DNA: TGTGCCAGCGCTTCGACTAGCGGGGGGGCGTATGAGCAGTTCTTC
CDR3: CASASTSGGAYEQFF

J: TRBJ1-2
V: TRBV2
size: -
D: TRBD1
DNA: TGTGCCAGCAGACCCGGGACAGGGAATTATGGCTACACCTTC
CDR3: CASRPGTGNYGYTF

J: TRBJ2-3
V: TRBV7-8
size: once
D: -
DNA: TGTGCCAGCAGCCCCCGACCGGGTGGAGATACGCAGTATTTT
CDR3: CASSPRPGGDTQYF

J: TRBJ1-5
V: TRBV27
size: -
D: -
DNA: TGTGCCAGCAGTTTATCGTGGGGGCTTGGCAATCAGCCCCAGCATTTT
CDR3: CASSLSWGLGNQPQHF

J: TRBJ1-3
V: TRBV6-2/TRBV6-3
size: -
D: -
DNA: TGTGCCAGCAGCCGGTGGACAGCCCGATCTGGAAACACCATATATTTT
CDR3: CASSRWTARSGNTIYF

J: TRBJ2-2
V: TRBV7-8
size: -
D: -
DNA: TGTGCCAGCAGCACCATGGCCGGGGAGCTGTTTTTT
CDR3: CASSTMAGELFF

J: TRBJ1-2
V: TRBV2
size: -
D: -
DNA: TGTGCCAGCAGCCGGTTGACAGCAGCTAACTATGGCTACACCTTC
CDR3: CASSRLTAANYGYTF

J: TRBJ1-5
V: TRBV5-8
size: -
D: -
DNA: TGTGCCAGCAGCTTGGTGGATCAGCCCCAGCATTTT
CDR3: CASSLVDQPQHF

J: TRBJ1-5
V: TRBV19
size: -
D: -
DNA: TGTGCCAGTATCGGGGTGGGGGGCATTGGCAATCAGCCCCAGCATTTT
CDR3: CASIGVGGIGNQPQHF

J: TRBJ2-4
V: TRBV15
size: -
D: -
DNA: TGTGCCACCAGCAGAGATCGGGTAGCCAAAAACATTCAGTACTTC
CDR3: CATSRDRVAKNIQYF

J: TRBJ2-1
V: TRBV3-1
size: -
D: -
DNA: TGTGCCAGCACGATGGGCGGGAACAATGAGCAGTTCTTC
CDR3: CASTMGGNNEQFF

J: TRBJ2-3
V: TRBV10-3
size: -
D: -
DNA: TGTGCCATCAGTGGTGGGGGGGCTTCAGATACGCAGTATTTT
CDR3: CAISGGGASDTQYF

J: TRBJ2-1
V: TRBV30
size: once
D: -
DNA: TGTGCCTGGTCTCCCCCCCTATTCGGAAGTCGTGGTTCCTACAATGAGCAGTTCTTC
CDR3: CAWSPPLFGSRGSYNEQFF

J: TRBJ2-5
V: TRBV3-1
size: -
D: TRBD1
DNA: TGTGCCAGCAGCATCGGGACAGGGGGCTTCCCAGAGACCCAGTACTTC
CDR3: CASSIGTGGFPETQYF

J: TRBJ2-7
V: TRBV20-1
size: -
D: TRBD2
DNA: TGCAGTGCAATCGGGGGGGCCGGCGAGCAGTACTTC
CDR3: CSAIGGAGEQYF

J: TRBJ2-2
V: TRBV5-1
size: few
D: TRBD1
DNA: TGTGCCAGCAGCTCCGGGACAGGGAACACCGGGGAGCTGTTTTTT
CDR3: CASSSGTGNTGELFF

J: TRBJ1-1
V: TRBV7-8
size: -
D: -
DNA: TGTGCCAGCAGCTTAGCAGGGGATGGGGCTTTCTTT
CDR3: CASSLAGDGAFF

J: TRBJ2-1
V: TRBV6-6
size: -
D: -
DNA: TGTGCCAGCAGACAACCTGCCTACAATGAGCAGTTCTTC
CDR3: CASRQPAYNEQFF

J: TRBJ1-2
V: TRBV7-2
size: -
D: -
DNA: TGTGCCAGCAGCTTAGTTATTGGGGAGGGACACTATGGCTACACCTTC
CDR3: CASSLVIGEGHYGYTF

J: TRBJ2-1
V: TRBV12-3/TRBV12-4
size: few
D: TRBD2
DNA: TGTGCCAGCACCACTAGCGGAGGGTACAATGAGCAGTTCTTC
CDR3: CASTTSGGYNEQFF

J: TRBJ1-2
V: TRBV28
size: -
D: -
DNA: TGTGCCAGCAATAACCAAGGGCCAAACGGCTACACCTTC
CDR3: CASNNQGPNGYTF

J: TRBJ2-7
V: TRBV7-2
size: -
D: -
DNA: TGTGCCAGCAGCCCGGCGGGCAGCCCAAGCTCCTACGAGCAGTACTTC
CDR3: CASSPAGSPSSYEQYF

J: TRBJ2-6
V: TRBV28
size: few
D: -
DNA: TGTGCCAGCAGTTTATCCGGGGGTGGGGCCAACGTCCTGACTTTC
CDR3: CASSLSGGGANVLTF

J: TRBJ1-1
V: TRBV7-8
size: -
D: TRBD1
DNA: TGTGCCAGCAGCTTGACAGGGTCGCGCACTGAAGCTTTCTTT
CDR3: CASSLTGSRTEAFF

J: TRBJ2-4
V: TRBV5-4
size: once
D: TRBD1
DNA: TGTGCCAGCAGCTTGGAGGGGACAGCAAACATTCAGTACTTC
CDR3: CASSLEGTANIQYF

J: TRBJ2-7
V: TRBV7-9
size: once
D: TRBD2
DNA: TGTGCCAGCAGCTTGCCAACTGGCGGGGGATCCTACGAGCAGTACTTC
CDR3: CASSLPTGGGSYEQYF

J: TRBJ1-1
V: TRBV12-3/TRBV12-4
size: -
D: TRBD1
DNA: TGTGCCAGCAGTTTAGCGGGACAGTTTGAAGCTTTCTTT
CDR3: CASSLAGQFEAFF

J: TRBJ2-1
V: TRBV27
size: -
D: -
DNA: TGTGCCAGCAGTTCCCTGGGGGCGCTTAATGAGCAGTTCTTC
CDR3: CASSSLGALNEQFF

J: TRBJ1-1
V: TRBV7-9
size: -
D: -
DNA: TGTGCCAGCAGCTCACAGGGTACCATGAACACTGAAGCTTTCTTT
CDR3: CASSSQGTMNTEAFF

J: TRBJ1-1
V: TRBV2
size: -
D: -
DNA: TGTGCCAGCAGTGAAAACCGCGCGGGGACTGAAGCTTTCTTT
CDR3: CASSENRAGTEAFF

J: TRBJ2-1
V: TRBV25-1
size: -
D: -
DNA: TGTGCCAGCAGTGAGGGTGCGAGGAATGAGCAGTTCTTC
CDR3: CASSEGARNEQFF

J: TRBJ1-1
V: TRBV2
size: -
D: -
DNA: TGTGCCACTTCAGCGGAGAACACTGAAGCTTTCTTT
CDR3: CATSAENTEAFF

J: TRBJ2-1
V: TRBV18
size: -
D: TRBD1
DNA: TGTGCCAGCTCACCGGGACAGGGATACAATGAGCAGTTCTTC
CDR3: CASSPGQGYNEQFF

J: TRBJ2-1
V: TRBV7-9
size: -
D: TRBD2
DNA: TGTGCCAGCAGCCAACTAGCGGGCCAGTACAATGAGCAGTTCTTC
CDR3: CASSQLAGQYNEQFF

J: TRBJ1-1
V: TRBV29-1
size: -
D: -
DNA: TGCAGCGTTGAGGGGGGCTGGGGGACTGAAGCTTTCTTT
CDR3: CSVEGGWGTEAFF

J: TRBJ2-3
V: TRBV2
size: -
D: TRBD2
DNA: TGTGCCAGCAGGAAGACTAGCGGGAGTGCAGATACGCAGTATTTT
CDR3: CASRKTSGSADTQYF

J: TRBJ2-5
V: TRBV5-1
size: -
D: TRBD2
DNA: TGCGCCAGCAGCTCGGGAGGAGTTGTGGAGACCCAGTACTTC
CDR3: CASSSGGVVETQYF

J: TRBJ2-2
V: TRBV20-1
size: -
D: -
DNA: TGCAGTGCCAGGGGGGGCGGGGAGCTGTTTTTT
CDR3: CSARGGGELFF

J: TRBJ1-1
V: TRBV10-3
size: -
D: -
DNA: TGTGCCATCAGTGAGCAGGGTTGGGGCGCTTTCTTT
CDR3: CAISEQGWGAFF

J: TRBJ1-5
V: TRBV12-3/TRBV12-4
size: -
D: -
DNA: TGTGCCAGCAGTTTAGGGGCAGGACCCTCCGGCAATCAGCCCCAGCATTTT
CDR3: CASSLGAGPSGNQPQHF